Listed here are 29 T cell receptor beta chains from one sample, sequenced in a study of cytomegalovirus exposure and HLA in healthy donors. 60 Vbeta and 13 Jbeta primers were used in PCR. Some clones are missing from TCRdb's copy, which holds only in-frame ones; the method was immunoSEQ multiplex PCR. This sample yields some 170,000 clones, of which 77% are seen a single time; 1.5% to 2% belongs to the top ten. The specimen was PBMCs. These receptor sequences come from a woman aged 25 to 39 in good health and CMV-seronegative.

This chain connects TRBV11-2 to TRBJ2-7; possible D gene TRBD1, 6 bases. The germline gives CDR1 SGHAT, CDR2 FQNNGV. This CDR3 comprises 14 residues. V was clipped by 4 bases and J by 0 bases, with 10 bases between them. CDR3 loop: CASSSGQNSYEQYF. CDR3 bases: TGTGCCAGCAGCTCCGGACAGAACTCCTACGAGCAGTACTTC.

V and J are TRBV6-1 and TRBJ2-2; 8 bases map to TRBD2. Unmatched junction bases numbered 5, after V lost 4 bases and J lost 4 bases. Germline V gene lookup returns CDR1 MNHNS and CDR2 SASEGT. The CDR3 covers 15 residues. The CDR3 DNA sequence: TGTGCCAGCAGTGTAAGCGGGAGAAGCACCGGGGAGCTGTTTTTT. It codes for CASSVSGRSTGELFF.

This chain links TRBV10-3 with TRBJ2-3; 12 bases are a match to TRBD2. The CDR3 has 16 residues. The germline CDR1 and CDR2 sequences are ENHRY and SYGVKD. The V and J ends lost 3 bases and 9 bases, in that order; junction bases with no gene match: 10. The CDR3 loop is CAISESRLAGGWTQYF. The CDR3 DNA sequence: TGTGCCATCAGTGAAAGTAGGCTAGCGGGGGGGTGGACGCAGTATTTT.

CDR3 sequence (DNA): TGTGCCAGCGACGGCGGGTCCACCTCCTACGAGCAGTACTTC. Amino acid sequence: CASDGGSTSYEQYF. This chain uses TRBV21-1 with TRBJ2-7; the table calls TRBD2, which could not be checked here. TRBV21-1 is shown as a pseudogene. The CDR3 extends over 14 amino acids.

This clone was found a few times. The rearrangement uses TRBV4-2 and TRBJ1-5, with unresolved D. V gave up 1 base and J gave up 4 bases, with 2 bases separating them. CDR1 and CDR2 from the germline V gene are LGHNA and YNFKEQ. The CDR3 sequence is 12 residues long. CDR3 loop: CASSQVNQPQHF. CDR3 DNA: TGTGCCAGCAGCCAAGTAAATCAGCCCCAGCATTTT.

The CDR3 coding sequence is TGTGCCAGTATCTCCGAAGAGGCTTTCTTT. Translating gives CASISEEAFF. The V gene is TRBV19, the J gene TRBJ1-1; D gene uncertain. Germline V lookup: CDR1 LNHDA, CDR2 SQIVND (reference sequence). The CDR3 has 10 residues. Deletions cut 7 bases from V and 11 bases from J, with 11 bases between.

J is TRBJ2-3 and V is TRBV5-1; TRBD2 agrees at 8 bases. CDR3 length equals 16 residues. V trimming: 6 bases; J trimming: 0 bases; junction bases outside the gene matches: 9. CDR1 and CDR2 (germline): SGHRS, YFSETQ. In DNA, the CDR3 is TGCGCCAGCACAACGGGAGGGATAACTAGCACAGATACGCAGTATTTT. It codes for CASTTGGITSTDTQYF.

This clone appeared once. This chain links TRBV7-9 with TRBJ1-2, with TRBD1 identical over 7 bases. J lost 1 base, V lost 6 bases, and 8 bases had no gene match. The CDR3 consists of 15 residues. The germline CDR1 and CDR2 sequences are SEHNR and FQNEAQ (reference sequence). The CDR3, as DNA: TGTGCCAGCAGTCTAGGGGGCAGTCTTAACTATGGCTACACCTTC. This sequence encodes CASSLGGSLNYGYTF.

This chain connects TRBV18 to TRBJ2-5; D ambiguous. The germline V gene has CDR1 KGHSH and CDR2 LQKENI. This CDR3 contains 11 residues. V lost 6 bases and J lost 2, with 4 bases in between. The CDR3 region is CASSYQETQYF. The CDR3 coding sequence is TGTGCCAGCTCTTATCAAGAGACCCAGTACTTC.

The CDR3 loop reads CSVEEGAGPQHF. The CDR3 DNA reads TGCAGCGTTGAAGAGGGCGCGGGGCCCCAGCATTTT. This chain links TRBV29-1 with TRBJ1-5, with D uncertain. Trimming removed 0 bases from V and 9 bases from J, with 9 bases in between. The CDR3 runs 12 residues. In germline, CDR1 is SQVTM, CDR2 ANQGSEA.

This clone has just one count. The chain recombines TRBV19 with TRBJ1-1, with D unresolved. The ends were cut back, 4 bases at V and 1 base at J, with 7 bases in the middle. CDR3 size: 13 residues. The germline V gene has CDR1 LNHDA and CDR2 SQIVND (reference sequence). The CDR3 sequence: CASSNRENTEAFF. DNA of the CDR3: TGTGCCAGTAGTAACCGCGAGAACACTGAAGCTTTCTTT.

V usage is TRBV19 and J usage is TRBJ2-1; TRBD1 is a possible D gene (6 bases). The CDR3 is 11 amino acids. V gave up 9 bases and J gave up 8 bases, with 11 bases separating them. CDR1 and CDR2 (germline): LNHDA, SQIVND (reference sequence). In DNA, the CDR3 is TGTGCCAGCAGGGGAGTGGATGAGCAGTTCTTC. It specifies CASRGVDEQFF.

V gene TRBV6-5 combines with J gene TRBJ1-6; D unclear. This CDR3 has 12 residues. Trimming left V 5 bases short and J 10 bases short, with 9 bases between. Germline lookup yields CDR1 MNHEY and CDR2 SVGAGI. The CDR3 is CASSESRSPLHF. DNA for the CDR3: TGTGCCAGCAGTGAAAGCCGCTCACCCCTCCACTTT.

The V gene is TRBV27, the J gene TRBJ1-4; TRBD1 matches at 9 bases. The junction had 13 bases not matched to a gene; V was cut back by 3 bases and J by 11 bases. The germline CDR1 and CDR2 sequences are MNHEY and SMNVEV (reference sequence). The CDR3 has 16 amino acids. CDR3 region: CASSLGWGTGRLKLFF. In nucleotides, the CDR3 is TGTGCCAGCAGTTTGGGATGGGGGACAGGGAGACTCAAACTGTTTTTT.

The chain joins TRBV18 to TRBJ1-2, with a possible D match to TRBD1 (6 bases). In germline, CDR1 is KGHSH, CDR2 LQKENI. V was clipped by 3 bases and J by 6 bases, with 20 bases between them. The CDR3 extends over 16 amino acids. The CDR3: CASSPQASGDVDGYTF. DNA for the CDR3: TGTGCCAGCTCACCGCAGGCATCAGGGGATGTCGATGGCTACACCTTC.

This chain uses TRBV29-1 with TRBJ1-1, with TRBD1 matching 8 bases. With 5 bases clipped from V and 6 bases from J, the junction kept 11 bases outside the gene matches. This CDR3 has 14 amino acids. In germline, CDR1 is SQVTM, CDR2 ANQGSEA. The CDR3 nucleotides read TGCAGCGTTCGGTCGGACAGGGAGTTATCTGAAGCTTTCTTT. Its protein product is CSVRSDRELSEAFF.

V usage is TRBV7-9 and J usage is TRBJ1-4; 10 bases fit TRBD1. With V trimmed by 2 bases and J by 3 bases, 12 bases remained unmatched. The CDR3 runs to 19 residues. Per the germline V gene, CDR1 is SEHNR and CDR2 is FQNEAQ (reference sequence). CDR3 DNA: TGTGCCAGCAGCTTAAGGGGGACAGGGGTTTCTTCATCTAATGAAAAACTGTTTTTT. Translation: CASSLRGTGVSSSNEKLFF.

This clone has only one observation. J is TRBJ1-2 and V is TRBV28; D not resolved. The V gene's germline CDR1 is MDHEN and CDR2 SYDVKM. The CDR3 contains 16 residues. V shed 6 bases and J shed 8 bases, with 25 bases lying between them. CDR3 coding DNA: TGTGCCAGCAGCCCTCACCTGACTGCATTTAAGGAGGGCTACACCTTC. The encoded protein is CASSPHLTAFKEGYTF.

The chain is built from TRBV29-1 and TRBJ2-1, with a weak D call TRBD1 (6 bases). CDR1 is SQVTM and CDR2 is ANQGSEA in the germline V gene. The CDR3 sequence is 14 residues long. Trimming stripped 7 bases from V and 0 bases from J, with 13 bases between. The CDR3, as DNA: TGCAGCGGGATCGACAGGAGCTCCTACAATGAGCAGTTCTTC. Amino acid sequence: CSGIDRSSYNEQFF.

This clone has only a few counts. The genes are TRBV9 and TRBJ1-2; 7 nucleotides agree with TRBD1. The V gene's germline CDR1 is SGDLS and CDR2 YYNGEE. This CDR3 is 14 amino acids long. Trimming took 4 bases from V and 8 from J; bases not matched to a gene: 11. CDR3 loop: CASSSGGTVIGYTF. The DNA for the CDR3 is TGTGCCAGCAGCTCAGGGGGGACGGTTATCGGCTACACCTTC. Full variable domain (outside the CDR3, taken from reference TRBV9 and TRBJ1-2): DSGVTQTPKHLITATGQRVTLRCSPRSGDLSVYWYQQSLDQGLQFLIQYYNGEERAKGNILERFSAQQFPDLHSELNLSSLELGDSALYFCASSSGGTVIGYTFGSGTRLTVV.

For the CDR3, the DNA is TGTGCCAGCAGCCGTGGACAGGCCACCCAAGAGACCCAGTACTTC. Amino acid sequence: CASSRGQATQETQYF. V and J are TRBV7-7 and TRBJ2-5; 7 nucleotides match TRBD1. The germline gives CDR1 SSHAT, CDR2 FNYEAQ (reference sequence). CDR3 length: 15 amino acids. V lost 5 bases, J lost 1 base, and 7 bases stayed unmatched.

The genes are TRBV7-9 and TRBJ2-1; 10 bases line up with TRBD2. The CDR3 totals 16 residues. The germline gives CDR1 SEHNR, CDR2 FQNEAQ (reference sequence). Germline trimming cut 5 bases from V and 4 bases from J; bases unmatched to any gene: 8. In DNA form, the CDR3 reads TGTGCCAGCAGCGGGTGGACTAGCGGATATTACAATGAGCAGTTCTTC. Amino acid sequence: CASSGWTSGYYNEQFF.

The CDR3 spells CASSLDSREQYF. The CDR3 DNA is TGTGCCAGCAGCCTAGACTCACGGGAGCAGTACTTC. This rearrangement joins TRBV5-4 to TRBJ2-7, with D uncertain. The CDR3 length is 12 residues. Trimming took 4 bases from V and 7 from J, leaving 12 bases between them. Germline CDR1 is SGHNT and CDR2 is YYREEE (reference sequence). The whole variable domain, remainder taken from reference TRBV5-4 and TRBJ2-7, is ETGVTQSPTHLIKTRGQQVTLRCSSQSGHNTVSWYQQALGQGPQFIFQYYREEENGRGNFPPRFSGLQFPNYSSELNVNALELDDSALYLCASSLDSREQYFGPGTRLTVT.

The chain combines TRBV13 with TRBJ1-2; D remains unclear. The CDR3 sequence is 17 residues long. Germline CDR1 PRHDT, CDR2 FYEKMQ (reference sequence). The V gene lost 5 bases and the J gene lost 0 bases, with 19 bases spanning the gap. CDR3 bases: TGTGCCAGCAGCGCCTTATCCTACCGGGATCCTAACTATGGCTACACCTTC. Its translation is CASSALSYRDPNYGYTF.

The CDR3 sequence: CATSIRQEEYEKLFF. CDR3 coding DNA: TGTGCCACCAGCATACGACAGGAAGAATACGAAAAACTGTTTTTT. The rearrangement joins TRBV15 to TRBJ1-4, with D maybe TRBD1 (6 bases). This CDR3 spans 15 amino acids. Germline assignment: CDR1 LNHNV and CDR2 YYDKDF (reference sequence). The V gene lost 4 bases and the J gene lost 8 bases, with 17 bases spanning the gap. Looking up the rest from reference TRBV15 and TRBJ1-4 gives the full variable domain: DAMVIQNPRYQVTQFGKPVTLSCSQTLNHNVMYWYQQKSSQAPKLLFHYYDKDFNNEADTPDNFQSRRPNTSFCFLDIRSPGLGDTAMYLCATSIRQEEYEKLFFGSGTQLSVL.

The J gene is TRBJ1-2, the V gene TRBV6-5, with 7 bases that match TRBD1. With V trimmed by 6 bases and J by 6 bases, 7 bases remained unmatched. Germline CDR1 and CDR2: MNHEY and SVGAGI. This CDR3 contains 13 residues. CDR3 nucleotides: TGTGCCAGCAGCAGGGGGACCTCTGATGGCTACACCTTC. Its protein is CASSRGTSDGYTF.

A single count supports this clone. The chain couples TRBV2 to TRBJ2-6, with D maybe TRBD2 (5 bases). The CDR3 contains 12 residues. Trimming removed 8 bases at V and 7 bases at J, with 9 bases between. The V gene's germline CDR1 is SNHLY and CDR2 FYNNEI. The CDR3 loop reads CASGLEANVLTF. The CDR3 nucleotides are TGTGCCAGCGGACTGGAAGCCAACGTCCTGACTTTC.

This rearrangement joins TRBV15 to TRBJ2-5, with D uncertain. From germline, CDR1 is LNHNV and CDR2 YYDKDF (reference sequence). Trimming stripped 3 bases from V and 3 bases from J, with 11 bases between. This CDR3 has 14 residues. The CDR3 DNA reads as TGTGCCACCAGCAGGGCACTTCGGGAAGAGACCCAGTACTTC. It translates to CATSRALREETQYF. Drawing the rest from reference TRBV15 and TRBJ2-5, the complete variable domain is DAMVIQNPRYQVTQFGKPVTLSCSQTLNHNVMYWYQQKSSQAPKLLFHYYDKDFNNEADTPDNFQSRRPNTSFCFLDIRSPGLGDTAMYLCATSRALREETQYFGPGTRLLVL.

V gene TRBV11-2 combines with J gene TRBJ1-6; TRBD1 matches 7 bases. There are 17 residues in the CDR3. After removal of 5 bases from V and 3 bases from J, the junction contained 10 bases not matched to a gene. Per the germline V gene, CDR1 is SGHAT and CDR2 is FQNNGV. This CDR3 reads CASSPASGQSYNSPLHF. The CDR3, as DNA: TGTGCCAGCAGCCCGGCCTCGGGACAGAGCTATAATTCACCCCTCCACTTT.